This T cell receptor (beta chain) was recovered during a study of OX40 agonist ivuxolimab in advanced cancers. About the full investigation: Ivuxolimab was a fully human IgG2 agonistic monoclonal antibody targeting the costimulatory receptor OX40 (CD134). Partial responses occurred in three dose-escalation patients: two with cutaneous melanoma and one with hepatocellular carcinoma. Patients were allowed to have had prior anti-PD-1, anti-PD-L1 or anti-CTLA-4 therapy, and around two fifths of the dose-escalation patients had been treated with checkpoint inhibitors. Of the roughly 52 patients in dose escalation, 19 had hepatocellular carcinoma, about 15 had melanoma, 9 had renal cell carcinoma and 9 had head and neck cancer. Intravenous ivuxolimab was administered to patients every 2 weeks at six dose levels: 0.01, 0.1, 0.3, 1.5, 3 and 10 mg/kg. In the dose-escalation cohort, more than 75% of patients were male, and the mean age was about 55 years, with a range of roughly 20 to 85. The monotherapy dose-escalation portion (N ≈ 50 patients) of the phase I ivuxolimab trial is reported in the paper. Peripheral TCRbeta sequencing aimed to test whether ivuxolimab altered TCR sequence diversity and caused clonal T-cell expansion.

This clone was detected only once. Its antigen has not been determined. One base away there is no much larger clone; base qualities are not given. Patients with autoimmune disease history or receiving systemic immunosuppression were excluded from the trial. In every dose cohort, peripheral blood was drawn for TCR sequencing at baseline, cycle 4 day 1, and cycle 7 day 1. The samples were drawn from a first-in-human, open-label, multicenter phase I dose-escalation trial of ivuxolimab. Adults with locally advanced or metastatic head and neck squamous cell, hepatocellular, melanoma or renal cell carcinoma were enrolled in the trial. Before TCR sequencing, CD4+ and CD8+ T cells were separately sorted from peripheral blood. The cysteine opens and the phenylalanine closes a CDR3 of 15 amino acids. Only the CDR3 portion is preserved as DNA: 45 bases, with reading frame beginning at the first base. The V and J ends are trimmed by 3 bases and 3 bases, leaving 11 bases between them. Taken from the germline V gene (reference sequence), the CDR1 and CDR2 loops are LNHDA and SQIVND.

Genomic DNA was extracted from sorted cells for sequencing of the TCRbeta CDR3 region. The immunoSEQ Assay was used to sequence the TCRbeta CDR3 regions. Entries here come from immuneACCESS through TCRdb and include only in-frame sequences with V and J called. Some clones fail to appear in such tables; in the studies checked, an unresolved V gene covers under half of the shortfall, and the cause of the remainder is unknown. The sample table records 30,000 to 50,000 clones; around nine tenths of these occur just once. Of the sample, 0.55% to 0.7% is held by the ten largest clones. Broader findings and caveats from the paper: Low levels of normalized T-cell clonal expansion were also shown by some nonresponding patients. In the 0.1-3.0 mg/kg groups, partial responders were among the patients with the lowest normalized peripheral clonal expansion, particularly in CD8+ T cells. Antigen specificity was not determined for the clonally expanded peripheral T cells. On average, CD8+ T cells showed more expanded clones than CD4+ T cells after ivuxolimab. At doses of 0.1 to 3.0 mg/kg, clonal expansion of both CD4+ and CD8+ blood T cells was observed from baseline to week 6.

This receptor was taken from an adult with an advanced solid tumor such as melanoma, head and neck, liver or kidney cancer. The specimen was CD4+ or CD8+ T cells sorted from blood, collected in a trial of the OX40 agonist ivuxolimab. Here the chain combines TRBV19 and TRBJ2-2; the D gene identity is not certain. This receptor carries the CDR3 CASSIEARYTGELFF. The sequenced DNA: TGTGCCAGTAGTATTGAGGCCCGATACACCGGGGAGCTGTTTTTT.